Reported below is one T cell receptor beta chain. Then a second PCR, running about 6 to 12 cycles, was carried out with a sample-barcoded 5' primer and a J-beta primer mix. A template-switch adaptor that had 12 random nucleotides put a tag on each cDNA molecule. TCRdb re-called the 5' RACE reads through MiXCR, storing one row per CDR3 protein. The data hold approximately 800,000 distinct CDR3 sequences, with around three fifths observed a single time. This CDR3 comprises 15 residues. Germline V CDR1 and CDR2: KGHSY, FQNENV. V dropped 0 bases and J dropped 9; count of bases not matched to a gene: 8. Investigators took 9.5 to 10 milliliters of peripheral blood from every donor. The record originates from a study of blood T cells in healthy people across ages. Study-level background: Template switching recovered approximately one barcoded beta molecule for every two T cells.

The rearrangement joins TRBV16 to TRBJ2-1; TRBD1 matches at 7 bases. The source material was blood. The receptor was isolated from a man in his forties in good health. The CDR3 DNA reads TGTGCCAGCAGCCAATCGGCGACAGGGTTGATTGAGCAGTTCTTC. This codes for CASSQSATGLIEQFF.